The clone carrying this T cell receptor (beta chain) was picked up one time. This sample was included in a study of blood T cell repertoires in COVID-19. There are 15 residues in the CDR3. In germline, CDR1 is MNHEY, CDR2 SMNVEV (reference sequence). The V gene lost 2 bases and the J gene lost 0 bases, with 5 bases spanning the gap. The protocol was immunoSEQ multiplex PCR, while the TCRdb copy is restricted to in-frame clones and leaves out a portion. This repertoire shows about 39,000 clones, 65% to 85% found once; its top ten account for less than 12%. The sequencing sample was made of peripheral blood. The chain carries TRBV27 and TRBJ1-6; D not resolved. This sequence originates from a man in his 60s in a cohort sampled during active COVID-19. The CDR3 here is CASSLGSSYNSPLHF. In DNA, the CDR3 is TGTGCCAGCAGTTTAGGGAGCTCCTATAATTCACCCCTCCACTTT.